This T cell receptor (beta chain) was identified during a study of blood T cell repertoires in COVID-19. The ends lost 5 bases at V and 4 bases at J; junction bases unmatched: 8. CDR1 and CDR2 (germline): LNHDA, SQIVND (reference sequence). The CDR3 has 15 residues. The method was immunoSEQ multiplex PCR; TCRdb's version includes in-frame clones alone and lacks a portion of them. The sample shows hundreds of thousands of clones, around nine tenths of them seen only once. The TCR was taken from a woman aged 40 to 50 who had recovered from COVID-19. The sample was PBMCs or T cells enriched from blood (not recorded which). V usage is TRBV19 and J usage is TRBJ2-1; TRBD2 matches at 7 bases. The CDR3 spells CASSLRDYLYNEQFF. The CDR3 DNA follows: TGTGCCAGTAGTCTCCGGGACTACCTTTACAATGAGCAGTTCTTC.